This is a list of T cell receptor beta chains from one sample in a study of blood T cell repertoires in COVID-19. Repertoires were generated with immunoSEQ multiplex PCR, while TCRdb's copy carries only in-frame clones and drops some. Seen here are about 200,000 clones, around 86% observed once, and the top ten hold approximately 4.8%. The sequencing sample was made of peripheral blood. The source is a man in his fifties or sixties with acute or convalescent COVID-19. Both conserved end residues are part of each CDR3.

V: TRBV4-1; J: TRBJ1-5; CDR3: CASNPGTPSNQPQHF
V: TRBV28; J: TRBJ1-5; CDR3: CATQGRGQPQHF
V: TRBV19; J: TRBJ1-6; CDR3: CASSLGQGGSPLHF
V: TRBV19; J: TRBJ1-3; CDR3: CASSRGGLGNTIYF
V: TRBV6-5; J: TRBJ2-7; CDR3: CASSLQGAGYEQYF
V: TRBV18; J: TRBJ1-5; CDR3: CASSPPGQGANQPQHF
V: TRBV5-6; J: TRBJ1-3; CDR3: CASSPRDSGNTIYF
V: TRBV29-1; J: TRBJ1-1; CDR3: CSAPGGGIWNTEAFF
V: TRBV7-9; J: TRBJ2-5; CDR3: CASSLGGRGTPQETQYF
V: TRBV6-5; J: TRBJ2-7; CDR3: CASRLQGETDEQYF